The 6 T cell receptor beta chains below come from one sample, sequenced in a study of CD8 T cells in Susac syndrome. Reverse transcription of roughly 0.45 to 1 ug RNA was performed with random hexamers. TCRdb used MiXCR to reprocess the immunoSEQ multiplex PCR reads, holding one entry per CDR3 protein. The table records about 180,000 distinct CDR3 sequences, 85% to 95% of them present only once. Sequencing was performed on CD4+ T cells from PBMCs. Source of these receptors: a human donor with Susac syndrome.

This chain joins TRBV5-1 and TRBJ2-7, with 10 bases matching TRBD2. In germline, CDR1 is SGHRS, CDR2 YFSETQ. J gave up 3 bases and V 0 bases, and 3 bases lay outside the gene matches. The CDR3 totals 15 residues. CDR3 region: CASSLVSGGFYEQYF. Here the CDR3 DNA reads TGCGCCAGCAGCTTGGTTAGCGGGGGGTTCTACGAGCAGTACTTC. Looking up the rest from reference TRBV5-1 and TRBJ2-7 gives the full variable domain: KAGVTQTPRYLIKTRGQQVTLSCSPISGHRSVSWYQQTPGQGLQFLFEYFSETQRNKGNFPGRFSGRQFSNSRSEMNVSTLELGDSALYLCASSLVSGGFYEQYFGPGTRLTVT.

The chain is built from TRBV5-4 and TRBJ2-5; 9 nucleotides agree with TRBD2. Looked up from germline, CDR1 is SGHNT and CDR2 is YYREEE (reference sequence). The CDR3 is 15 residues long. The junction had 6 bases not matched to a gene; V was cut back by 4 bases and J by 2 bases. CDR3 in amino acids: CASSLSGGLQETQYF. CDR3 nucleotides: TGTGCCAGCAGCCTCAGCGGGGGGCTTCAAGAGACCCAGTACTTC.

This chain connects TRBV24-1 to TRBJ2-2; D gene unclear. The CDR3 length is 12 residues. V dropped 8 bases and J dropped 1 base, with 4 bases sitting between them. Germline CDR1 KGHDR, CDR2 SFDVKD. CDR3 protein: CATKGNTGELFF. Written as DNA, the CDR3 is TGTGCCACCAAAGGGAACACCGGGGAGCTGTTTTTT.

The DNA for the CDR3 is TGTGCCAGCAGTGAATCTAGCAGCTACAATGAGCAGTTCTTC. Its translation is CASSESSSYNEQFF. The rearrangement uses TRBV25-1 and TRBJ2-1; D is possibly TRBD2 (5 bases). The CDR3 has 14 residues. Trimming stripped 1 base from V and 3 bases from J, with 7 bases between. Germline-derived CDR1 and CDR2 are MGHDK and SYGVNS. Using reference TRBV25-1 and TRBJ2-1 for the parts outside the CDR3, the full variable domain is EADIYQTPRYLVIGTGKKITLECSQTMGHDKMYWYQQDPGMELHLIHYSYGVNSTEKGDLSSESTVSRIRTEHFPLTLESARPSHTSQYLCASSESSSYNEQFFGPGTRLTVL.

This sequence joins TRBV29-1 and TRBJ1-1, with a weak D call TRBD1 (6 bases). Germline assignment: CDR1 SQVTM and CDR2 ANQGSEA. Trimming left V 0 bases short and J 8 bases short, with 13 bases between. The CDR3 length is 13 residues. CDR3 nucleotides: TGCAGCGTTGAAGATCCGGGGGGGCGGGAAGCTTTCTTT. It codes for CSVEDPGGREAFF.

The chain combines TRBV10-3 with TRBJ2-2; D is unclear. Germline V lookup: CDR1 ENHRY, CDR2 SYGVKD. Trimming shortened V by 11 bases and J by 1 base, and 11 bases separated the two germline ends. There are 13 residues in the CDR3. For the CDR3, the DNA is TGTGCCTCCCAGGACGGGAACACCGGGGAGCTGTTTTTT. Translated: CASQDGNTGELFF.